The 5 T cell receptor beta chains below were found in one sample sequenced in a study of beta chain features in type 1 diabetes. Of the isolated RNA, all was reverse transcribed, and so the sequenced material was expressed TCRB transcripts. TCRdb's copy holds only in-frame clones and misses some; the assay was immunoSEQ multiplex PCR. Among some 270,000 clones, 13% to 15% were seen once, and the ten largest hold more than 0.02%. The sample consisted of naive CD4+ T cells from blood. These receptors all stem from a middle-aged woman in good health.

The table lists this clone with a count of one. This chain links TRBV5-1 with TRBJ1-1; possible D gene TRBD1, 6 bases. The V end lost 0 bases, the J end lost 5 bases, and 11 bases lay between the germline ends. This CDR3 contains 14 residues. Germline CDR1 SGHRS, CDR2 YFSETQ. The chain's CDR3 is CASSLGEGGTEAFF. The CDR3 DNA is TGCGCCAGCAGCTTGGGGGAGGGGGGGACTGAAGCTTTCTTT.

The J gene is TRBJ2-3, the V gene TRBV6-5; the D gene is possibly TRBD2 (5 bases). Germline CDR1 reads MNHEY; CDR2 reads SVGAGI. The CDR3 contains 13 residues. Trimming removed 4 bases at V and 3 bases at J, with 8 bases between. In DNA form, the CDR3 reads TGTGCCAGCAGTTCGCCGGGGACAGATACGCAGTATTTT. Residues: CASSSPGTDTQYF.

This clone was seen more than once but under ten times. CDR3 region: CASSLLRGNQPQHF. The CDR3 bases are TGTGCCAGCAGCCTGCTCAGGGGCAATCAGCCCCAGCATTTT. V gene TRBV6-5 combines with J gene TRBJ1-5, with TRBD1 as a possible D gene (5 bases). The CDR3 runs 14 residues. Looked up from germline, CDR1 is MNHEY and CDR2 is SVGAGI. V lost 6 bases, J lost 2 bases, and 11 bases lay in between.

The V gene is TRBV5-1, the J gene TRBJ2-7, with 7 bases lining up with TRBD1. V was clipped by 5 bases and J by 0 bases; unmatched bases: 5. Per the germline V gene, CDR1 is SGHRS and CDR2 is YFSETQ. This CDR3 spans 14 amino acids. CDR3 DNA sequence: TGCGCCAGCAGGGAGACAGGGAGCTCCTACGAGCAGTACTTC. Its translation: CASRETGSSYEQYF.

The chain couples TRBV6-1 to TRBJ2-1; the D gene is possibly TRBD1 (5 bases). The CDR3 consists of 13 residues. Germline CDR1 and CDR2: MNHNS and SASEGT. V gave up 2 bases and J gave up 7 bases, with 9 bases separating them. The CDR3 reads CASSEIRANEQFF. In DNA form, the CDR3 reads TGTGCCAGCAGTGAAATCAGGGCAAATGAGCAGTTCTTC.